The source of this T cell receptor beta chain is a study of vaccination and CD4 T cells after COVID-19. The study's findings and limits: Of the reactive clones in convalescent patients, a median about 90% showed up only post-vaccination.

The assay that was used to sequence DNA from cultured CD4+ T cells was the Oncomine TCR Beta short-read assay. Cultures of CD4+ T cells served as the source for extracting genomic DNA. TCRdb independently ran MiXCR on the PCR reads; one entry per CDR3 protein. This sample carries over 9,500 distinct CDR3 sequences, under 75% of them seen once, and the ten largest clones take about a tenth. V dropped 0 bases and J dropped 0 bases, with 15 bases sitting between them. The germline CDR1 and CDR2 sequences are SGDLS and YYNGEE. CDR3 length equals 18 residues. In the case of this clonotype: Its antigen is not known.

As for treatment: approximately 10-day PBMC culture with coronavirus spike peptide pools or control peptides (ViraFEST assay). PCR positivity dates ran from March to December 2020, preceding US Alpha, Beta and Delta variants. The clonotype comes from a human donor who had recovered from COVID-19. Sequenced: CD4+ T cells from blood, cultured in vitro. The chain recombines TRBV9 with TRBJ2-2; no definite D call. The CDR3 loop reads CASSVVIGTTANTGELFF. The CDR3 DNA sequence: TGTGCCAGCAGCGTAGTAATTGGTACAACCGCGAACACCGGGGAGCTGTTTTTT.